The sequence of this T cell receptor beta chain was determined in a study of blood T cell repertoires in COVID-19. Study overall: PBMCs, B-cell-depleted T cells, or T cells provided the cDNA or gDNA that made up the material.

Repertoires were generated with immunoSEQ multiplex PCR, while TCRdb's copy carries only in-frame clones and drops some. The repertoire holds 140,000 to 150,000 clones, with about four fifths as singletons. V was pared by 5 bases and J by 7 bases, with 7 bases of the junction left unmatched. The CDR3 spans 13 residues. The germline V gene has CDR1 SGHTA and CDR2 FQGNSA. Sequenced sample: peripheral blood. This rearrangement joins TRBV7-2 to TRBJ1-1; 7 nucleotides match TRBD1. The TCR sequence derives from a human donor with acute or convalescent COVID-19. The donor label of this sample is uncertain. The CDR3 reads CASSQGQTLEAFF. The CDR3 DNA sequence: TGTGCCAGCAGCCAGGGACAGACCCTTGAAGCTTTCTTT.